The sequence of this T cell receptor (beta chain) was determined in a study of blood T cell repertoires in COVID-19. J lost 1 base, V lost 6 bases, and 8 bases had no gene match. CDR3 length equals 15 residues. The germline CDR1 and CDR2 sequences are LNHDA and SQIVND (reference sequence). Original handling: Nucleated cell counts were estimated from reference gene primer amplification. The method was immunoSEQ multiplex PCR; TCRdb's version includes in-frame clones alone and lacks a portion of them. That table gives V, J and clone size, and the DNA gave D and trimming. The sample has approximately 110,000 clones, roughly four fifths seen once. This clone was observed many times.

This chain joins TRBV19 and TRBJ1-2; 7 bases fit TRBD1. The material sequenced was peripheral blood. This clonotype was sampled from a man between 65 and 85 years old with active or convalescent COVID-19. The CDR3 nucleotides are TGTGCCAGTAGAATTGCAGCAGGGGGTAACTATGGCTACACCTTC. It yields the protein CASRIAAGGNYGYTF.